This TCR beta chain was sequenced during a study of T-cell memory formation after mild COVID-19. Study-level points and caveats: There were some responding clones in pre-infection memory, which suggested that cross-reactive memory had joined. Later expanders leaned CD4+, whereas clones that contracted between day 15 and 85 were balanced CD4/CD8.

A single record per CDR3 protein comes from TCRdb applying MiXCR to the 5' RACE reads. The sample comprises 300,000 to 350,000 distinct CDR3 sequences, 14% of which are singletons, and 20% to 25% rests with the top ten. Trimming cost V 0 bases and J 7 bases, with 19 bases left between them. CDR1 and CDR2 from the germline V gene are MGHRA and YSYEKL. The CDR3 contains 16 residues. A word on this clonotype: Its antigen is not identified.

The sample consisted of PBMCs or a T cell subset sorted from them (not recorded which). The J gene is TRBJ2-7, the V gene TRBV4-1; either TRBD1 or TRBD2 may fit D (5 bases each). This receptor was identified in a man aged 18 to 35 who had mild COVID-19 (a few samples of this study predate the infection). Cell type and time point are not known. CDR3 residues: CASSQDLLDPWGEQYF. The CDR3 nucleotides are TGCGCCAGCAGCCAAGATCTCCTTGATCCATGGGGGGAGCAGTACTTC.